The present T cell receptor beta chain was sequenced within a study of identical twins. The CDR3 runs to 18 residues. Germline V gene sequence: CDR1 LNHNV, CDR2 YYDKDF (reference sequence). Germline trimming cut 0 bases from V and 7 bases from J; bases unmatched to any gene: 10. Study results and limitations: Sequences that were beta out-of-frame showed weaker excess twin sharing. Invariant T cells like MAIT and iNKT could partly confound the zero-insertion analyses. Insertions were fewer in abundant cord blood beta clonotypes, whereas memory repertoires showed none of this pattern.

A universal primer site was created by template switching, with the cDNA bearing unique molecular identifiers. TCRdb re-derived calls from the 5' RACE reads in MiXCR, one entry per CDR3 protein. The sample consists of 750,000 to 950,000 distinct CDR3 sequences, around an eighth of them appearing once. This clonotype has a count of ten or more. Its antigen is undetermined. These sequences were also reported in another study, on yellow fever vaccine responses in identical twins.

V gene TRBV15 combines with J gene TRBJ2-2; 11 bases agree with TRBD2. Specimen: PBMCs. The clonotype originates from a woman between 18 and 29 years old in good health. CDR3 nucleotide sequence: TGTGCCACCAGCAGAGATCGGCTAGCGGGGGGAGTTGGCGGGGAGCTGTTTTTT. Protein product: CATSRDRLAGGVGGELFF.